One and the same sample provided the 13 T cell receptor beta chains below, sequenced in a study of T-cell reconstitution after alpha-beta-depleted transplantation in children. Unique molecular identifiers featured in how the TCRbeta library was prepared. TCRdb independently ran MiXCR on the PCR reads; one entry per CDR3 protein. The sample contains approximately 270,000 distinct CDR3 sequences, approximately 24% of which appear only once. This material consisted of PBMCs, mostly from graft donor cells, taken 360 days after TCRalphabeta/CD19-depleted stem cell transplant. The receptor set was obtained from a female patient aged 2-9 years who had a stem cell transplant for congenital amegakaryocytic thrombocytopenia, so the T cells may come from the graft donor.

This clonotype was recorded a few times. The chain carries TRBV6-1 and TRBJ1-1; 7 nucleotides align to TRBD1. The length of the CDR3 is 14 residues. J was trimmed by 5 bases and V by 8 bases; bases with no gene match: 11. Germline-derived CDR1 and CDR2 are MNHNS and SASEGT. The chain's CDR3 is CASAQTGPRTEAFF. The CDR3 region has the DNA TGTGCCAGCGCTCAGACAGGGCCTCGAACTGAAGCTTTCTTT.

This clonotype was observed a handful of times. The chain employs TRBV20-1 and TRBJ1-5; D is perhaps TRBD1 (6 bases). Germline CDR1 and CDR2: DFQATT and SNEGSKA (reference sequence). The CDR3 sequence is 13 residues long. V lost 1 base, J lost 7 bases, and 11 bases lay in between. The CDR3 loop reads CSARVNRDQPQHF. CDR3 in DNA: TGCAGTGCTAGAGTGAACAGGGACCAGCCCCAGCATTTT.

This clonotype came up a few times. The chain has TRBV20-1 and TRBJ1-3, with unresolved D. V was clipped by 1 base and J by 9 bases, with 13 bases between them. Germline V gives CDR1 DFQATT, CDR2 SNEGSKA (reference sequence). The CDR3 is 13 amino acids. The CDR3 sequence is CSARVAAGGTIYF. The CDR3 nucleotides read TGCAGTGCTAGAGTGGCAGCAGGCGGCACCATATATTTT.

The chain combines TRBV27 with TRBJ2-1, with 13 nucleotides matching TRBD2. V was pared by 6 bases and J by 8 bases, with 7 bases of the junction left unmatched. This CDR3 spans 15 amino acids. In germline, CDR1 is MNHEY, CDR2 SMNVEV (reference sequence). This CDR3 reads CASRPTSGGAYEQFF. CDR3 in DNA: TGTGCCAGCAGGCCAACTAGCGGGGGGGCCTATGAGCAGTTCTTC.

Only a few counts were recorded for this clonotype. The V call is TRBV20-1, the J call TRBJ1-1, with TRBD1 as a possible D gene (6 bases). The CDR3 runs to 13 residues. The germline V gene encodes CDR1 DFQATT and CDR2 SNEGSKA (reference sequence). Trimming removed 1 base at V and 8 bases at J, with 14 bases between. The CDR3 DNA follows: TGCAGTGCTAGAGTAGCAGGGGAGGCAGAAGCTTTCTTT. As protein: CSARVAGEAEAFF.

This clonotype was counted a few times. The chain has TRBV7-9 and TRBJ2-7; 9 bases align to TRBD1. The J segment lost 5 bases and the V segment lost 5 bases, leaving 10 bases of the junction unmatched. Germline lookup yields CDR1 SEHNR and CDR2 FQNEAQ (reference sequence). CDR3 length: 15 residues. The CDR3 nucleotides read TGTGCCAGCAGCCCAATCGGACAGGGGATGCACGAGCAGTACTTC. It is translated as CASSPIGQGMHEQYF.

This clonotype has at least ten counts. The chain links TRBV4-2 to TRBJ1-3; D uncertain. V lost 0 bases, J lost 4 bases, and 10 bases lay in between. The V gene's germline CDR1 is LGHNA and CDR2 YNFKEQ. The CDR3 runs 15 residues. The CDR3 region is CASSQEEGLGNTIYF. DNA of the CDR3: TGTGCCAGCAGCCAAGAGGAGGGCCTGGGAAACACCATATATTTT.

This clonotype has more than one count but fewer than ten. The chain joins TRBV28 to TRBJ2-1; 7 bases line up with TRBD2. The CDR3 covers 13 residues. The V gene's germline CDR1 is MDHEN and CDR2 SYDVKM. V shed 8 bases and J 13 bases; nucleotides not matched to a gene: 14. CDR3 sequence (DNA): TGTGCCAGCGAACCGGGGGGTTCCCCTTTTCAGTTCTTC. Translating it yields CASEPGGSPFQFF.

The chain employs TRBV5-1 and TRBJ2-7; a possible D gene is TRBD2 (5 bases). CDR3 length: 13 residues. Trimming removed 3 bases at V and 7 bases at J, with 14 bases between. In germline, CDR1 is SGHRS, CDR2 YFSETQ. CDR3 coding DNA: TGCGCCAGCAGCTCGCGGTGGACGGGGGAGCAGTACTTC. This codes for CASSSRWTGEQYF.

The J gene is TRBJ2-2, the V gene TRBV6-5, with D hard to call. The V end was cut by 3 bases, the J end by 3 bases, with 23 bases between. Looked up from germline, CDR1 is MNHEY and CDR2 is SVGAGI. CDR3 length equals 19 residues. CDR3 DNA sequence: TGTGCCAGCAGTTATTCTGAACGAACGTTTCGAACGGACACCGGGGAGCTGTTTTTT. This encodes CASSYSERTFRTDTGELFF.

The J gene is TRBJ2-7, the V gene TRBV20-1, with TRBD2 matching over 12 bases. The CDR3 is 18 amino acids. Per the germline V gene, CDR1 is DFQATT and CDR2 is SNEGSKA (reference sequence). Trimming removed 0 bases from V and 2 bases from J; junction bases left unmatched: 11. The CDR3 DNA follows: TGCAGTGCTAGAGAAGGGACTAGCGGGCTTTTCCCCACCTACGAGCAGTACTTC. Encoded protein: CSAREGTSGLFPTYEQYF.

V usage is TRBV11-1 and J usage is TRBJ2-1, with no clear D. CDR3 length equals 18 residues. Germline V CDR1 and CDR2: SGHAT, FQDESV (reference sequence). Between the trimmed V and J ends, which lost 6 bases and 1 base, there was a span of 22 bases. CDR3 protein: CASRHPAEHPESYNEQFF. The CDR3 nucleotides are TGTGCCAGCAGACATCCGGCCGAGCACCCGGAATCCTACAATGAGCAGTTCTTC.

The table lists this clonotype with a few counts. This rearrangement joins TRBV5-1 to TRBJ2-7, with 8 bases identical to TRBD2. CDR3 size: 15 residues. The ends lost 2 bases at V and 0 bases at J; junction bases unmatched: 4. Germline CDR1 reads SGHRS; CDR2 reads YFSETQ. DNA of the CDR3: TGCGCCAGCAGCTTTTCCGGGAGGGCCTCCTACGAGCAGTACTTC. Amino acids: CASSFSGRASYEQYF.